Given below is one T cell receptor beta chain in context. Its antigen is unidentified. This record comes from a study of Graves' ophthalmopathy and Graves' hyperthyroidism. Study overall: Untreated patients at initial diagnosis provided peripheral blood. Study results and limitations: A model built from 13 signatures distinguished ophthalmopathy from stable hyperthyroidism with approximately 89% sensitivity and around 78% specificity. Blood also held most thyroid clonotypes expanded above 0.001 frequency.

RNA transcripts served as template for amplifying TCR beta CDR3 sequences. HTBI-primed RT-PCR formed the first round, and a multiplex PCR formed the second. TCRdb reprocessed the multiplex PCR reads via MiXCR and lists one record per CDR3 protein. The sample has more than 300,000 distinct CDR3 sequences; 15% are singletons. The CDR3 has 15 amino acids. Looked up from germline, CDR1 is DFQATT and CDR2 is SNEGSKA (reference sequence). The junction had 9 bases not matched to a gene; V was cut back by 3 bases and J by 4 bases. V gene TRBV20-1 combines with J gene TRBJ2-5; 9 bases align to TRBD2. Sequencing input: peripheral blood. The clonotype comes from a woman between 18 and 30 years old with stable Graves' hyperthyroidism. The CDR3 coding sequence is TGCAGTGCTAGGGCGAGCGGGGGGCGGGGAGAGACCCAGTACTTC. It is translated as CSARASGGRGETQYF.